Below, 22 T cell receptor beta chains from the same sample are listed, as sequenced in a study of regulatory T cells in long-lasting Graves disease. The time point: persistent/refractory GD, antithyroid drugs over 5 years with positive TRAb. From PBMCs, RNA was extracted and then used to make the TCR library. According to the study, TCR beta libraries were built with iRepertoire HTBI primers and CDR3-region Arm-PCR. TCRdb passed the multiplex PCR reads through MiXCR, listing each CDR3 protein once. The table shows roughly 300,000 distinct CDR3 sequences, with roughly a fifth occurring only once. Sample: peripheral blood mononuclear cells (PBMCs), taken when the disease was refractory, from a patient treated with antithyroid drugs. The origin of the receptors is a female donor with Graves disease.

This clonotype was seen only a few times. CDR3 bases: TGCGCCAGCAGCCATGGAACCGTTCCCACTCTTCTTTCTGGGGCCAACGTCCTGACTTTC. Translation gives CASSHGTVPTLLSGANVLTF. V is TRBV4-1 and J is TRBJ2-6; D is unresolved. CDR1 and CDR2 from the germline V gene are MGHRA and YSYEKL. Trimming cost V 3 bases and J 1 base, with 22 bases left between them. The length of the CDR3 is 20 residues.

Ten or more counts support this clonotype. This sequence joins TRBV11-2 and TRBJ2-5; 8 positions agree with TRBD2. The CDR3 is 15 residues long. J was trimmed by 5 bases and V by 5 bases; bases with no gene match: 10. CDR1 and CDR2 from the germline V gene are SGHAT and FQNNGV. The CDR3, as DNA: TGTGCCAGCAGCCTGGGACTAGTATTTAGTGAGACCCAGTACTTC. This translates into CASSLGLVFSETQYF. Using reference TRBV11-2 and TRBJ2-5 for the parts outside the CDR3, the full variable domain is EAGVAQSPRYKIIEKRQSVAFWCNPISGHATLYWYQQILGQGPKLLIQFQNNGVVDDSQLPKDRFSAERLKGVDSTLKIQPAKLEDSAVYLCASSLGLVFSETQYFGPGTRLLVL.

J is TRBJ1-4 and V is TRBV12-3 or TRBV12-4; no clear D. Trimming stripped 8 bases from V and 6 bases from J, with 16 bases between. This CDR3 spans 14 amino acids. The CDR3 coding sequence is TGTGCCAGCCGGGGTGAGGGCAGCTATGAAAAACTGTTTTTT. Translating gives CASRGEGSYEKLFF.

The chain joins TRBV20-1 to TRBJ1-2; 7 nucleotides line up with TRBD1. Germline loops: CDR1 DFQATT, CDR2 SNEGSKA (reference sequence). The CDR3 has 13 amino acids. J gave up 4 bases and V 4 bases, and 6 bases lay outside the gene matches. CDR3 loop: CSATGQPLYGYTF. The CDR3 DNA sequence: TGCAGTGCTACGGGACAGCCCCTCTATGGCTACACCTTC.

This clonotype was found a few times. The V and J genes are TRBV20-1 and TRBJ2-5; 7 bases match TRBD2. CDR3 length equals 14 residues. Germline V gene lookup returns CDR1 DFQATT and CDR2 SNEGSKA (reference sequence). V was pared by 3 bases and J by 5 bases, with 9 bases of the junction left unmatched. CDR3 residues: CSAREPTSWETQYF. The DNA of the CDR3 is TGCAGTGCTAGGGAACCGACTAGCTGGGAGACCCAGTACTTC.

The chain joins TRBV7-2 to TRBJ1-6; D is perhaps TRBD1 (6 bases). The germline V gene has CDR1 SGHTA and CDR2 FQGNSA. CDR3 length equals 13 residues. Trimming took off 9 bases at V and 7 bases at J, with 13 bases between the two ends. The CDR3 region has the DNA TGTGCCAGTGGAGGGGGGATCAATTCACCCCTCCACTTT. Translating gives CASGGGINSPLHF.

The chain joins TRBV29-1 to TRBJ2-6; TRBD1 agrees at 9 bases. Losses at the gene ends were 5 bases for V and 1 base for J; bases not matched to a gene: 9. The CDR3 covers 17 residues. From germline, CDR1 is SQVTM and CDR2 ANQGSEA. The CDR3 is CSVKTTGGVSGANVLTF. CDR3 coding DNA: TGCAGCGTTAAGACCACAGGGGGCGTTTCTGGGGCCAACGTCCTGACTTTC.

This clonotype was seen repeatedly, ten times or more. CDR3 sequence (DNA): TGTGCCAGCAGTGGACAGATACTTTATGGCTACACCTTC. Protein: CASSGQILYGYTF. The rearrangement uses TRBV6-1 and TRBJ1-2, with D tentatively TRBD1 (5 bases). From germline, CDR1 is MNHNS and CDR2 SASEGT. The V and J ends lost 4 bases and 5 bases respectively, with 11 bases between them. The CDR3 has 13 residues.

This clonotype has a handful of counts. The rearrangement joins TRBV19 to TRBJ1-6; D uncertain. Germline CDR1 LNHDA, CDR2 SQIVND (reference sequence). This CDR3 spans 15 amino acids. V lost 4 bases and J 8 bases, leaving 15 bases between the germline ends. The CDR3, as DNA: TGTGCCAGTAGTAGCCGGCAAAGGGTTGATTCACCCCTCCACTTT. It translates to CASSSRQRVDSPLHF.

The genes are TRBV6-1 and TRBJ1-1, with TRBD1 as a possible D gene (5 bases). There are 14 residues in the CDR3. Germline V CDR1 and CDR2: MNHNS, SASEGT. V was trimmed by 5 bases and J by 1 base, leaving 11 bases between them. As DNA, the CDR3 is TGTGCCAGCAGTATGAACAGGAAGAACACTGAAGCTTTCTTT. It yields the protein CASSMNRKNTEAFF.

The table lists this clonotype with a few counts. One junction end does not reproduce the germline sequence, and a read error may be involved. This chain links TRBV6-1 with TRBJ1-5; D not certain. In germline, CDR1 is MNHNS, CDR2 SASEGT. The CDR3 sequence is 13 residues long. CDR3 sequence (DNA): TGTGCCAGCAGTGAATCTTCGGACCAGCCCCGGCATTTT. Its translation is CASSESSDQPRHF.

This clonotype turned up a few times. The CDR3 DNA sequence: TGTGCCAGCAGTAAACAACAGGGTGATCAGCCCCAGCATTTT. This encodes CASSKQQGDQPQHF. The chain has TRBV6-1 and TRBJ1-5; D is possibly TRBD1 (6 bases). The CDR3 sequence is 14 residues long. Germline V gene lookup returns CDR1 MNHNS and CDR2 SASEGT. Trimming cost V 5 bases and J 5 bases, with 13 bases left between them.

In this sample, this clonotype turned up a few times. The chain has TRBV18 and TRBJ1-4, with 10 bases aligning to TRBD1. CDR1 and CDR2 (germline): KGHSH, LQKENI. The CDR3 spans 14 residues. The junction had 3 bases not matched to a gene; V was cut back by 5 bases and J by 6 bases. The CDR3 region is CASSRDRGDEKLFF. CDR3 sequence (DNA): TGTGCCAGCTCAAGGGACAGGGGAGATGAAAAACTGTTTTTT.

The chain recombines TRBV18 with TRBJ2-1; no reliable D call. The CDR3 is 16 amino acids. The V gene lost 3 bases and the J gene lost 5 bases, with 17 bases spanning the gap. Germline V gene data show CDR1 as KGHSH and CDR2 as LQKENI. The CDR3 DNA reads as TGTGCCAGCTCACCGTTACACGCTCTGGTGGACAATGAGCAGTTCTTC. Encoded protein: CASSPLHALVDNEQFF. The full variable domain, its missing parts supplied by reference TRBV18 and TRBJ2-1, is NAGVMQNPRHLVRRRGQEARLRCSPMKGHSHVYWYRQLPEEGLKFMVYLQKENIIDESGMPKERFSAEFPKEGPSILRIQQVVRGDSAAYFCASSPLHALVDNEQFFGPGTRLTVL.

V is TRBV9 and J is TRBJ1-6, with D tentatively TRBD1 (5 bases). This CDR3 spans 14 amino acids. Germline V gives CDR1 SGDLS, CDR2 YYNGEE. With 3 bases removed from V and 8 bases from J, the gap between germline ends came to 12 bases. The CDR3 loop is CASSGGRTYSPLHF. The CDR3 DNA reads as TGTGCCAGCAGCGGGGGACGGACTTATTCACCCCTCCACTTT.

This clonotype was detected many times. The chain's CDR3 is CATTPNSYNSPLHF. DNA of the CDR3: TGTGCCACAACCCCCAACTCCTATAATTCACCCCTCCACTTT. V is TRBV6-1 and J is TRBJ1-6; D remains unclear. Germline CDR1 MNHNS, CDR2 SASEGT. The germline V and J ends were trimmed by 10 bases and 0 bases, with 10 bases remaining between them. The CDR3 is 14 residues long.

In its sample, this clonotype was seen many times. CDR3 region: CSVGRSQETQYF. The DNA of the CDR3 is TGCAGCGTTGGCCGTTCTCAAGAGACCCAGTACTTC. V usage is TRBV29-1 and J usage is TRBJ2-5; no firm D call. Trimming took 4 bases from V and 2 from J, leaving 8 bases between them. Looked up from germline, CDR1 is SQVTM and CDR2 is ANQGSEA. This CDR3 has 12 amino acids.

The rearrangement links TRBV6-2 or TRBV6-3 to TRBJ1-6; 7 bases align to TRBD1. CDR3 length: 18 amino acids. The germline CDR1 and CDR2 sequences are MNHEY and SVGEGT. J gave up 5 bases and V 0 bases, and 10 bases lay outside the gene matches. The chain's CDR3 is CASSYSYTRGPNNSPLHF. CDR3 DNA sequence: TGTGCCAGCAGTTACTCGTATACTAGGGGGCCCAATAATTCACCCCTCCACTTT.

The CDR3 protein is CASSPARVGTQYF. Written as DNA, the CDR3 is TGTGCCAGCAGTCCTGCCAGGGTGGGGACCCAGTACTTC. The V gene is TRBV6-1, the J gene TRBJ2-5; TRBD1 is a possible D gene (5 bases). Germline loops: CDR1 MNHNS, CDR2 SASEGT. Deletions cut 5 bases from V and 7 bases from J, with 14 bases between. CDR3 length: 13 amino acids.

This clonotype was counted at least ten times. This chain connects TRBV12-3 or TRBV12-4 to TRBJ2-5, with no clear D. V lost 4 bases, J lost 4 bases, and 10 bases lay in between. CDR3 length: 13 residues. In DNA form, the CDR3 reads TGTGCCAGCAGTTCGGGCAGACGAGAGACCCAGTACTTC. It codes for CASSSGRRETQYF.

The chain is built from TRBV14 and TRBJ2-4, with D perhaps TRBD2 (5 bases). The J call could be wrong; TRBJ2-5 is a better fit for the DNA end. The CDR3 extends over 17 amino acids. Germline lookup yields CDR1 SGHDN and CDR2 FVKESK. The CDR3 reads CASSQELPIAGLETQYF. In DNA form, the CDR3 reads TGTGCCAGCAGCCAAGAACTCCCCATCGCGGGTTTGGAGACCCAGTACTTC.

This clonotype appeared a few times. The genes are TRBV7-8 and TRBJ2-2, with D perhaps matching TRBD2 (5 bases). Trimming removed 4 bases at V and 5 bases at J, with 8 bases between. The length of the CDR3 is 13 residues. The germline V gene encodes CDR1 SGHVS and CDR2 FQNEAQ. The CDR3: CASSWGVTGELFF. The CDR3 nucleotides are TGTGCCAGCAGCTGGGGAGTTACCGGGGAGCTGTTTTTT.